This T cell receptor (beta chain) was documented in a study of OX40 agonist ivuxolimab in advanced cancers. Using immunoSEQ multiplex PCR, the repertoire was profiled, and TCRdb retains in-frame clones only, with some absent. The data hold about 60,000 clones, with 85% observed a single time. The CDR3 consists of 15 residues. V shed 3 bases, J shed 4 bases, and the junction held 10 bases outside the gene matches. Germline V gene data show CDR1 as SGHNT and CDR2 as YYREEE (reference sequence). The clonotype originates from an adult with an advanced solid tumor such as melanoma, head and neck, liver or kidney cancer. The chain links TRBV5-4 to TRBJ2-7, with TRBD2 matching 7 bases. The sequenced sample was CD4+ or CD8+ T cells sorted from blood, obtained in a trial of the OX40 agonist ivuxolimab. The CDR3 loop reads CASSSQGGAGYEQYF. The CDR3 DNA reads TGTGCCAGCAGCTCCCAGGGAGGGGCGGGATACGAGCAGTACTTC.